Listed here are 7 T cell receptor beta chains from one sample, sequenced in a study of CD8+ T cells in alopecia areata. TCR sequencing used cDNA made by reverse transcription of extracted RNA. Clones were read by immunoSEQ multiplex PCR, and TCRdb kept only the in-frame ones, dropping some. The sample contains some 2,500 clones, none of them singletons. The source material was lesional skin. The receptors come from a C3H/HeJ mouse with alopecia areata. The mouse strain carries the MHC haplotype H2-k.

Many counts were recorded for this clone. The gene symbols are mouse symbols. In the same sample, other DNA sequences code for this CDR3. CDR3 amino acids: CASGDVWGSAETLYF. Incomplete CDR3 DNA: TGTGCCAGCGGTGATGTCTGGGGTAGTGCAGAA. The V call is TRBV13-2, the J call TRBJ2-3, with D possibly TRBD2 on 6 matching bases. The read comes to an end 4 residues before the CDR3 does, leaving the germline J gene to fill in the end. CDR3 length: 15 amino acids. CDR1 and CDR2 (germline): NNHNN, SYGAGS (reference sequence). Trimming removed 0 bases at V and 0 bases at J, with 8 bases between.

This clone was seen ten or more times. The genes and germline here are from mouse. The read falls 4 residues short of the CDR3 end, and the missing part is taken from the germline J gene. The V call is TRBV13-2, the J call TRBJ2-1; no firm D call. Germline CDR1 is NNHNN and CDR2 is SYGAGS (reference sequence). Deletions cut 0 bases from V and 3 bases from J, with 10 bases between. CDR3 length: 15 amino acids. CDR3 bases read: TGTGCCAGCGGTGATGGGGATAAATCCTATGCT. Amino acids: CASGDGDKSYA. The CDR3, in full, reads CASGDGDKSYAEQFF.

By share, this clone counts as medium-sized (0.01 to 0.1%). TCRdb's protein and the translated DNA diverge at residue 13; the protein reported here is the translation of the DNA. Each gene name is a mouse one. The CDR3 is cut off 3 residues early in the read; its end comes from the germline J gene. This sequence joins TRBV13-1 and TRBJ1-6, with TRBD1 identical over 8 bases. TRBJ1-6 is placed among ORFs of uncertain function. The CDR3 totals 16 residues. Germline-derived CDR1 and CDR2 are NSHNY and SYGAGN. The V segment lost 1 base and the J segment 2 bases; nucleotides outside the gene matches: 2. The CDR3 DNA, read in part, is TGTGCCAGCAGTGATCAGGGGGCGGCCTATAATTCGCCC. As protein: CASSDQGAAYNSP. The complete CDR3 protein is CASSDQGAAYNSPLYF.

The table lists this clone with many counts. Gene names and germline refer to mouse. This chain's CDR3 is CASSLSPRGRGQDTQYF. CDR3 DNA (partial): TGTGCTAGCAGTTTATCGCCCAGGGGGCGGGGGCAAGAC. The chain joins TRBV29 to TRBJ2-5, with 8 bases that match TRBD1. Read sequence stops 4 residues before the CDR3 end, and the germline J gene provides the missing end. This CDR3 comprises 17 residues. In germline, CDR1 is MSHET, CDR2 SYDVDS. Unmatched junction bases numbered 8, after V lost 0 bases and J lost 3 bases.

This clone is termed medium-sized. Gene names follow the mouse nomenclature. The sequence runs out 4 residues before the end of the CDR3; the remainder is reconstructed from the germline J gene. Other DNA sequences in this sample translate to the same CDR3. The chain has TRBV13-3 and TRBJ1-1; D perhaps matches TRBD1 (5 bases). The CDR3 loop spans 13 amino acids. Germline V CDR1 and CDR2: NNHDY, SYVADS. The DNA read from the CDR3 is TGTGCCAGCAGAGGGGACTGGGGGGAA. The encoded protein is CASRGDWGE. The CDR3, in full, reads CASRGDWGEEVFF.

This clone was detected ten times or more. Mouse germline and gene names are used. The read gets to within 4 residues of the CDR3 end, and the germline J gene fills in the rest. This chain connects TRBV17 to TRBJ2-5, with 7 positions matching TRBD2. V lost 3 bases to trimming and J lost 0 bases; unmatched junction nucleotides: 3. The CDR3 is 15 residues long. From germline, CDR1 is MNHDT and CDR2 YYDKIL. The sequenced CDR3 bases are TGTGCTAGCAGTAGGACTGGGATTAACCAAGAC. This encodes CASSRTGINQD. The whole CDR3 is CASSRTGINQDTQYF.

Worth noting for this clone: The gene names given are mouse names. The read terminates 4 residues ahead of where the CDR3 ends, so the germline J gene completes it. The J gene is TRBJ2-1, the V gene TRBV2; 7 bases are a match to TRBD1. The CDR3 runs to 14 residues. The V segment lost 6 bases and the J segment 4 bases; nucleotides outside the gene matches: 6. Per germline, CDR1 LGHNA and CDR2 YSYQKL. The CDR3 protein is CASSINRGYAEQFF. CDR3 DNA (partial): TGTGCCAGCAGTATAAACAGGGGATATGCT.